This T cell receptor beta chain emerged from a study of blood T cell repertoires in COVID-19. Across the study: Sample material is recorded as cDNA or gDNA derived from T cells, B-cell-depleted T cells, or PBMCs.

Those designated as exposed participants met a COVID-19 case within 2 weeks before study entry. This clone came up a few times. Per the study methods: Reference gene primers were amplified, and this amplification served to estimate nucleated cell counts. The assay was immunoSEQ multiplex PCR, and TCRdb's table has in-frame clones only and misses some. The DNA gave D and trimming, while V, J and clone size come from that table. The sample includes approximately 340,000 clones, roughly 92% seen only once; the top ten take just over 0.85%. This TCR came from a middle-aged woman who had been exposed to COVID-19. The sequenced material came from PBMCs or T cells enriched from blood (not recorded which).

CDR3 protein: CASSQGGQVNTEAFF. The CDR3 nucleotides read TGTGCCAGCAGCCAAGGGGGGCAGGTGAACACTGAAGCTTTCTTT. The V call is TRBV3-1 (or the pseudogene TRBV3-2), the J call TRBJ1-1; D is perhaps TRBD1 (6 bases). The V and J ends lost 1 base and 0 bases respectively, with 9 bases between them. The CDR3 has 15 residues. In germline, CDR1 is LGHDT, CDR2 YNNKEL (reference sequence).